Listed below are T cell receptor beta chains from one sample, sequenced in a study of beta chain features in type 1 diabetes. Libraries were prepared by immunoSEQ multiplex PCR; TCRdb keeps only in-frame clonotypes and omits some of them. The data contain under 800,000 clones, around 15% of them singletons. Sequenced material: naive CD4+ T cells from blood. These receptors were obtained from a man aged 18 to 29 in good health. Each CDR3 is given with its conserved first and last residue. A D gene is named only where the DNA matches it firmly. Only part of the rows carry a size: once, few, many, or a class if the clone is expanded.

J: TRBJ2-5; D: NA; size: NA; V: TRBV20-1; DNA: TGCAGTGCTTACTCAGTCGGGACCCAGTACTTC; CDR3: CSAYSVGTQYF
J: TRBJ2-3; D: NA; size: few; V: TRBV11-2; DNA: TGTGCCAGCAGCTCCATAAAGGGAAGCACAGATACGCAGTATTTT; CDR3: CASSSIKGSTDTQYF
J: TRBJ2-3; D: TRBD2; size: NA; V: TRBV11-2; DNA: TGTGCCAGCAGTGGCGGGACTAGCAGAACAGATACGCAGTATTTT; CDR3: CASSGGTSRTDTQYF
J: TRBJ2-1; D: NA; size: NA; V: TRBV18; DNA: TGTGCCAGCTCACCACTTCGGGGATCATCCTACAATGAGCAGTTCTTC; CDR3: CASSPLRGSSYNEQFF
J: TRBJ2-7; D: NA; size: few; V: TRBV4-3; DNA: TGCGCCAGCAGCCAAGACTGGAGCTCCGAGCAGTACTTC; CDR3: CASSQDWSSEQYF
J: TRBJ1-5; D: NA; size: few; V: TRBV7-2; DNA: TGTGCCAGCACCAATGGGGGGAATCAGCCCCAGCATTTT; CDR3: CASTNGGNQPQHF
J: TRBJ2-7; D: NA; size: NA; V: TRBV9; DNA: TGTGCCAGCAGCGTAGGGGGTCAGGGGACCTACGAGCAGTACTTC; CDR3: CASSVGGQGTYEQYF
J: TRBJ2-1; D: NA; size: NA; V: TRBV27; DNA: TGTGCCAGCAGTTTATTACAGGGTAATGAGCAGTTCTTC; CDR3: CASSLLQGNEQFF
J: TRBJ2-7; D: NA; size: NA; V: TRBV18; DNA: TGTGCCAGCTCAGCACTTTCCTACGAGCAGTACTTC; CDR3: CASSALSYEQYF
J: TRBJ2-5; D: TRBD1; size: NA; V: TRBV6-1; DNA: TGTGCCAGAAGTCGGGACAGGCAAGAGACCCAGTACTTC; CDR3: CARSRDRQETQYF
J: TRBJ2-1; D: NA; size: NA; V: TRBV9; DNA: TGTGCCAGCAGCGGGACAGTTTCCAATGAGCAGTTCTTC; CDR3: CASSGTVSNEQFF
J: TRBJ1-1; D: TRBD1; size: NA; V: TRBV18; DNA: TGTGCCAGCTCACGGAGACAGGGGGTCACTGAAGCTTTCTTT; CDR3: CASSRRQGVTEAFF
J: TRBJ2-1; D: NA; size: many; V: TRBV10-3; DNA: TGTGCCATCAGTGAGGGTCGCAATGAGCAGTTCTTC; CDR3: CAISEGRNEQFF
J: TRBJ2-1; D: NA; size: NA; V: TRBV28; DNA: TGTGCCAGTAGGGGGGGCCCGGGAGGCTCCTACAATGAGCAGTTCTTC; CDR3: CASRGGPGGSYNEQFF
J: TRBJ2-7; D: NA; size: NA; V: TRBV19; DNA: TGTGCCAGTAGTATCCCGGGACTCACCTACGAGCAGTACTTC; CDR3: CASSIPGLTYEQYF
J: TRBJ2-7; D: NA; size: NA; V: TRBV25-1; DNA: TGTGCCAGCGCCTCTAGGAAAACCACCTACGAGCAGTACTTC; CDR3: CASASRKTTYEQYF
J: TRBJ2-2; D: NA; size: NA; V: TRBV4-1; DNA: TGCGCCAGCAGGAAACAGGGAAAGAACACCGGGGAGCTGTTTTTT; CDR3: CASRKQGKNTGELFF
J: TRBJ2-1; D: NA; size: NA; V: TRBV28; DNA: TGTGCCAGCAGTTTTGGGGGTGCCCCAAGACCGTTCTTC; CDR3: CASSFGGAPRPFF
J: TRBJ2-7; D: NA; size: few; V: TRBV28; DNA: TGTGCCAGCAGTTTCTTTCTCGGACTACTCCCCTCCTACGAGCAGTACTTC; CDR3: CASSFFLGLLPSYEQYF
J: TRBJ1-5; D: TRBD1; size: few; V: TRBV7-9; DNA: TGTGCCAGCAGCTCCCTCCGTGGGGACAGGGGTCAGCCCCAGCATTTT; CDR3: CASSSLRGDRGQPQHF
J: TRBJ1-2; D: NA; size: few; V: TRBV7-7; DNA: TGTGCTAGCACCTCCGTTGTCTATGGCTACACCTTC; CDR3: CASTSVVYGYTF
J: TRBJ2-7; D: NA; size: NA; V: TRBV11-2; DNA: TGTGCCAGCAGCCTCCAGCGGAGCTCCTACGAGCAGTACTTC; CDR3: CASSLQRSSYEQYF
J: TRBJ2-7; D: TRBD1; size: NA; V: TRBV19; DNA: TGTGCCAGTACCCGGACAGGGGCCTACGAGCAGTACTTC; CDR3: CASTRTGAYEQYF
J: TRBJ2-2; D: TRBD2; size: few; V: TRBV29-1; DNA: TGCAGCGTTGCGACTAGCGGTAACACCGGGGAGCTGTTTTTT; CDR3: CSVATSGNTGELFF
J: TRBJ2-6; D: TRBD1; size: few; V: TRBV28; DNA: TGTGCCAGCAGTGGAAACAGGGGGAAAGGGGCCAACGTCCTGACTTTC; CDR3: CASSGNRGKGANVLTF
J: TRBJ2-7; D: TRBD1; size: few; V: TRBV7-3; DNA: TGTGCCAGCAGCAGAGGGACAGGGGTTGAGCAGTACTTC; CDR3: CASSRGTGVEQYF
J: TRBJ2-7; D: NA; size: few; V: TRBV6-5; DNA: TGTGCCAGCAGTTACTTACGTGAGCAGTACTTC; CDR3: CASSYLREQYF
J: TRBJ2-7; D: NA; size: NA; V: TRBV6-5; DNA: TGTGCCAGCAGTTACTTTTCCACAGGGAGGAACGACGAGCAGTACTTC; CDR3: CASSYFSTGRNDEQYF
J: TRBJ2-5; D: TRBD2; size: few; V: TRBV5-4; DNA: TGTGCCAGCAGCACGGGACTAGCGGGACAAGAGACCCAGTACTTC; CDR3: CASSTGLAGQETQYF
J: TRBJ2-7; D: NA; size: once; V: TRBV6-6; DNA: TGTGCCAGCAGTCCCAGACAGGCCAGCTCCTACGAGCAGTACTTC; CDR3: CASSPRQASSYEQYF
J: TRBJ2-5; D: TRBD2; size: NA; V: TRBV5-1; DNA: TGCGCCAGCAGCTCCAGAGCGGGAGGAGTACAAGAGACCCAGTACTTC; CDR3: CASSSRAGGVQETQYF
J: TRBJ2-1; D: NA; size: few; V: TRBV28; DNA: TGTGCCAGCAGTTTAAGGCACAGCAACAATGAGCAGTTCTTC; CDR3: CASSLRHSNNEQFF